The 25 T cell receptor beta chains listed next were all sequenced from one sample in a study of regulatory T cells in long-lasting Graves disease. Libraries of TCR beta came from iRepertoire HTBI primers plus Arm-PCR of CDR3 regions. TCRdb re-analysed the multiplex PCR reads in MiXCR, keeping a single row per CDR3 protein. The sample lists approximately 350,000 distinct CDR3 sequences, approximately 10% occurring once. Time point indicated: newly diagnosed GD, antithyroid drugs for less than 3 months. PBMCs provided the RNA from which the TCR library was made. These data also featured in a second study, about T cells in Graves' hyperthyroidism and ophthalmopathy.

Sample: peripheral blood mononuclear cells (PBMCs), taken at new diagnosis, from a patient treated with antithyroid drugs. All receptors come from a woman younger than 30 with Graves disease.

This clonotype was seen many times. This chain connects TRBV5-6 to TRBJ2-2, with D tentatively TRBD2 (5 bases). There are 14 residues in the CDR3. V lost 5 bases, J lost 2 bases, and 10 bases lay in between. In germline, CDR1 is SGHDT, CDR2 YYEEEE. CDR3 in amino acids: CASSLGGNTGELFF. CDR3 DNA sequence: TGTGCCAGCAGTTTAGGAGGTAACACCGGGGAGCTGTTTTTT. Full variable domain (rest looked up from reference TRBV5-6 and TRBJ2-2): DAGVTQSPTHLIKTRGQQVTLRCSPKSGHDTVSWYQQALGQGPQFIFQYYEEEERQRGNFPDRFSGHQFPNYSSELNVNALLLGDSALYLCASSLGGNTGELFFGEGSRLTVL.

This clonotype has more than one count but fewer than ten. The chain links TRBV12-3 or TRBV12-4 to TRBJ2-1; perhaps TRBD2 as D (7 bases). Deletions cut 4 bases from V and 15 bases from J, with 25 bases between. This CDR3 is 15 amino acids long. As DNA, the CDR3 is TGTGCCAGCAGTTCCTCGGTTAGGGCGGGGGCGGATCGGTTCTTC. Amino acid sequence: CASSSSVRAGADRFF.

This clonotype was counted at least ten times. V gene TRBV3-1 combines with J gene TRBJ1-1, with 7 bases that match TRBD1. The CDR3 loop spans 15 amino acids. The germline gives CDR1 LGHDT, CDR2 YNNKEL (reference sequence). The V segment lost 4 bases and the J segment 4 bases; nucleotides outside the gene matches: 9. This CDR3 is CASSPPTGYGTEAFF. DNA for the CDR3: TGTGCCAGCAGCCCACCGACAGGGTATGGCACTGAAGCTTTCTTT.

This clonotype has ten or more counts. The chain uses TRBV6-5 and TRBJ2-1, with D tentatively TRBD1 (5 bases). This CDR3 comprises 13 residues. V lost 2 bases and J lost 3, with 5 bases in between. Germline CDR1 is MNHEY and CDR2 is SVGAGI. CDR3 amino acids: CASSYDSYNEQFF. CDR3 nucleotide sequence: TGTGCCAGCAGTTACGACAGCTACAATGAGCAGTTCTTC.

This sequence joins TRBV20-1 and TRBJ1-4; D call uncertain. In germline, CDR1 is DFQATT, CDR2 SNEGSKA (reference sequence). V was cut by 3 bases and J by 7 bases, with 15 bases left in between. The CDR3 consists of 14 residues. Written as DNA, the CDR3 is TGCAGTGCTAGCCCAACCGTGTTAGGTGAAAAACTGTTTTTT. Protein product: CSASPTVLGEKLFF.

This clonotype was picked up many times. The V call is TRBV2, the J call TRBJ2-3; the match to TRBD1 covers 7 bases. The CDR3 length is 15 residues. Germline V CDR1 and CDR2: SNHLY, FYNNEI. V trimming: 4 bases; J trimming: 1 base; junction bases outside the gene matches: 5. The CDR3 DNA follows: TGTGCCAGCAGTGCGCGGACAGGACGCACAGATACGCAGTATTTT. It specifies CASSARTGRTDTQYF.

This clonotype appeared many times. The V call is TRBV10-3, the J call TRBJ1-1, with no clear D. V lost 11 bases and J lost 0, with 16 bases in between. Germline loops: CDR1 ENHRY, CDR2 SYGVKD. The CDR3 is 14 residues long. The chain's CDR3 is CALKPDTLNTEAFF. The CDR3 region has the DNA TGTGCCCTCAAGCCCGACACGTTGAACACTGAAGCTTTCTTT.

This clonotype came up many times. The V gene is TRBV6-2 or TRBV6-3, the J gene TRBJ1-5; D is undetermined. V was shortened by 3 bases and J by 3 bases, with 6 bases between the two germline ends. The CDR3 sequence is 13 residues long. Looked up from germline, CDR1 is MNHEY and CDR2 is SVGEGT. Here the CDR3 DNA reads TGTGCCAGCAGTTATCCGAACAATCAGCCCCAGCATTTT. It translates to CASSYPNNQPQHF.

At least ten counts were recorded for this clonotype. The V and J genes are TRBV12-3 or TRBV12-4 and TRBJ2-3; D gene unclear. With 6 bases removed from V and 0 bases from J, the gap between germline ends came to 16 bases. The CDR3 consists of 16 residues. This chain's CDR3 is CASSYGSRVSTDTQYF. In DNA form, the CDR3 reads TGTGCCAGCAGCTATGGGTCTAGGGTGAGCACAGATACGCAGTATTTT.

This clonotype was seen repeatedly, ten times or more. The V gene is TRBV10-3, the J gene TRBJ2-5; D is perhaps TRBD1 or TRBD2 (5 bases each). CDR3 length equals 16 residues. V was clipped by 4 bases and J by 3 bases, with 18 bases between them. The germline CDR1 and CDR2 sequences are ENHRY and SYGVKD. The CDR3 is CAISGPSMGVKETQYF. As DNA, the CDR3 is TGTGCCATCAGTGGCCCTAGCATGGGGGTTAAAGAGACCCAGTACTTC.

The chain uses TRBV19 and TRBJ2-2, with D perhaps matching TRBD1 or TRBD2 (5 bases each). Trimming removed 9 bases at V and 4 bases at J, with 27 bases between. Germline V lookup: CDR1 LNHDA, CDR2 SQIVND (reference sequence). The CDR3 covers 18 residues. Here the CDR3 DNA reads TGTGCCAGCAACCGTAGGGTCATGGGACCCGACGCCACCGGGGAGCTGTTTTTT. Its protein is CASNRRVMGPDATGELFF.

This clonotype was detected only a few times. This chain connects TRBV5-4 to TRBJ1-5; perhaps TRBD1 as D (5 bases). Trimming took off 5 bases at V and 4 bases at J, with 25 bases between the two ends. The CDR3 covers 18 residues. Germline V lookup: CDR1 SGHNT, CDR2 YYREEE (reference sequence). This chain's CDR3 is CASSGDGPSGSQNQPQHF. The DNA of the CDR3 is TGTGCCAGCAGTGGGGACGGACCATCCGGGTCACAAAATCAGCCCCAGCATTTT.

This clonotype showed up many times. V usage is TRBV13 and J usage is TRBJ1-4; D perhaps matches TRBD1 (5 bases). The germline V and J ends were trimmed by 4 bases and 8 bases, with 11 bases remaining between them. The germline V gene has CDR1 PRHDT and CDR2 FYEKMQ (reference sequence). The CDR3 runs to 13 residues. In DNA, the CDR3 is TGTGCCAGCAGCTCTCGAGGGGAAGAAAAACTGTTTTTT. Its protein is CASSSRGEEKLFF.

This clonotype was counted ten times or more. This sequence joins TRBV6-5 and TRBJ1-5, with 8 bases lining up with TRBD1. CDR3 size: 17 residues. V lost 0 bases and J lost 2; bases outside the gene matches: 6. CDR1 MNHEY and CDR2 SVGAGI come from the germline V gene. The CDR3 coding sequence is TGTGCCAGCAGTTACTCTGCAGGGGGCACGGGCAATCAGCCCCAGCATTTT. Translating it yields CASSYSAGGTGNQPQHF.

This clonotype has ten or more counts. CDR3: CASSDRARTDTQYF. CDR3 sequence (DNA): TGTGCCAGCAGTGACAGGGCCCGCACAGATACGCAGTATTTT. The chain has TRBV12-3 or TRBV12-4 and TRBJ2-3; TRBD1 aligns across 7 bases. Losses at the gene ends were 5 bases for V and 1 base for J; bases not matched to a gene: 3. The CDR3 is made up of 14 amino acids.

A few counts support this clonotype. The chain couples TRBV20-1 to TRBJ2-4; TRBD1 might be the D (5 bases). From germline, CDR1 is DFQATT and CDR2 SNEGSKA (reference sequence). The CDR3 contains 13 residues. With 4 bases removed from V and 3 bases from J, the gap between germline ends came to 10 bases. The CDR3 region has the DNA TGCAGTGCTACAGGGCGACACAAAAACATTCAGTACTTC. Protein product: CSATGRHKNIQYF.

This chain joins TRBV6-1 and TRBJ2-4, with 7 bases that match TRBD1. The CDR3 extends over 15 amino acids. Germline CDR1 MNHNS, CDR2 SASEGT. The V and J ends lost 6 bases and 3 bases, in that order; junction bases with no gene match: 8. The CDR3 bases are TGTGCCAGCAGCCCAGGGGGATGGGTCAAAAACATTCAGTACTTC. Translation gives CASSPGGWVKNIQYF.

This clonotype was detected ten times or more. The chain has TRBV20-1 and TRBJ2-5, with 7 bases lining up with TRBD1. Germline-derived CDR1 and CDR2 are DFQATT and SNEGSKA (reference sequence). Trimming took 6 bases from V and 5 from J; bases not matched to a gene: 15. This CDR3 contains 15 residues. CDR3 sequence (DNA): TGCAGTGCCCGTACCCAGGGGGTGGATCGGGAGACCCAGTACTTC. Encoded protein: CSARTQGVDRETQYF.

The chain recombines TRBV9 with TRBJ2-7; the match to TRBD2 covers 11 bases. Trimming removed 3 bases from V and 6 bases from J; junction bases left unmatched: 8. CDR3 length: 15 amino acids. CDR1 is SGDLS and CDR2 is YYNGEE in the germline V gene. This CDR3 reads CASSGGLAGVGEQYF. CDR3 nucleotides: TGTGCCAGCAGCGGAGGACTAGCGGGCGTGGGCGAGCAGTACTTC.

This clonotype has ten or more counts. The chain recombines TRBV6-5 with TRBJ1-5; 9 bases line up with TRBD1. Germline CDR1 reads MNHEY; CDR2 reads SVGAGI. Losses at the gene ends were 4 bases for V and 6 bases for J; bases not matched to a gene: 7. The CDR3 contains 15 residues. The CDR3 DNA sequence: TGTGCCAGCAGTTCAACAGGGGGCCTGAGTCAGCCCCAGCATTTT. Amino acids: CASSSTGGLSQPQHF.

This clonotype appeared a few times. The DNA of the CDR3 is TGTGCCAGCAGCGTCGGGACTAGATCCTACGAGCAGTACTTC. Residues: CASSVGTRSYEQYF. J is TRBJ2-7 and V is TRBV11-2; 8 bases are a match to TRBD2. The CDR3 contains 14 residues. CDR1 SGHAT and CDR2 FQNNGV come from the germline V gene. V shed 5 bases and J 1 base; nucleotides not matched to a gene: 4.

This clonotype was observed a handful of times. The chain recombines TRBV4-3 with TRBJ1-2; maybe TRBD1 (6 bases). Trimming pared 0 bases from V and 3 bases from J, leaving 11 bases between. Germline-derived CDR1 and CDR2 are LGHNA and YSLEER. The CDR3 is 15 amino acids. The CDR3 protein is CASSQDRGAYYGYTF. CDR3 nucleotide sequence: TGCGCCAGCAGCCAAGATCGGGGGGCCTACTATGGCTACACCTTC.

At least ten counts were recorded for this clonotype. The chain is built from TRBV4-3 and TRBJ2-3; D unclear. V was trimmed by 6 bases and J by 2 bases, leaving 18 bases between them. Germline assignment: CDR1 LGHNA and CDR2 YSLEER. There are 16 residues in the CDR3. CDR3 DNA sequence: TGCGCCAGCAGTCAACAATCCCCCTCCTACACAGATACGCAGTATTTT. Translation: CASSQQSPSYTDTQYF.

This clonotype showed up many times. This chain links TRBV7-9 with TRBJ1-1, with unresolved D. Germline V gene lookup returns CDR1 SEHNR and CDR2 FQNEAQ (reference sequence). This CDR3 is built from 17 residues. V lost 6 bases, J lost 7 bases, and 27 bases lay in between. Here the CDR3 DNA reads TGTGCCAGCAGACACTCTATCCTGGGGAAACCTACATTTGAAGCTTTCTTT. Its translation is CASRHSILGKPTFEAFF.

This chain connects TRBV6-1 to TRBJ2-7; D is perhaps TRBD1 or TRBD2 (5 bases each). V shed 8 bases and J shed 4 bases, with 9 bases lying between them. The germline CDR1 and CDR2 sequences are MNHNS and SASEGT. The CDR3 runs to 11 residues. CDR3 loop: CASGDQYEQYF. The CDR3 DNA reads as TGTGCCAGCGGGGACCAATACGAGCAGTACTTC.